Given below is one T cell receptor beta chain in context. The data were taken from a study of blood T cells in healthy people across ages. Together with a sample-barcoded 5' primer, a J-beta primer mix was included in a second PCR lasting about 7 to 12 cycles. TCRdb itself ran the 5' RACE reads through MiXCR, one entry per CDR3 protein. The data show roughly 1,500,000 distinct CDR3 sequences, 42% seen once. Germline V gene sequence: CDR1 DFQATT, CDR2 SNEGSKA (reference sequence). Deletions cut 5 bases from V and 3 bases from J, with 7 bases between. The CDR3 length is 11 residues. The chain combines TRBV20-1 with TRBJ1-1; D uncertain. The sequence derives from a woman between 18 and 29 years old in good health. Sequencing input: blood. The DNA of the CDR3 is TGCAGTGCTCCGATGGACACTGAAGCTTTCTTT. Encoded protein: CSAPMDTEAFF.